This T cell receptor (beta chain) was recovered during a study of response to subunit inactivated influenza vaccine. MiXCR, applied by TCRdb to the RT-PCR reads, yields one record per CDR3 protein. The sample carries hundreds of thousands of distinct CDR3 sequences, approximately 15% recorded once. A few counts support this clonotype. The antigen is undetermined. The study's findings and limits: Authors suggested few new T cells are recruited by each seasonal influenza vaccination.

V gave up 5 bases and J gave up 7 bases; unmatched junction bases: 5. This CDR3 is built from 13 residues. The sequenced sample was PBMCs from blood, obtained 14 days before vaccination. This chain connects TRBV12-3 or TRBV12-4 to TRBJ1-2, with 9 positions matching TRBD1. The receptor comes from a man aged 45-65 years who received an inactivated influenza vaccine. CDR3 sequence (DNA): TGTGCCAGCAGTGCCGGGACAGGGTTTGGCTACACCTTC. This codes for CASSAGTGFGYTF.